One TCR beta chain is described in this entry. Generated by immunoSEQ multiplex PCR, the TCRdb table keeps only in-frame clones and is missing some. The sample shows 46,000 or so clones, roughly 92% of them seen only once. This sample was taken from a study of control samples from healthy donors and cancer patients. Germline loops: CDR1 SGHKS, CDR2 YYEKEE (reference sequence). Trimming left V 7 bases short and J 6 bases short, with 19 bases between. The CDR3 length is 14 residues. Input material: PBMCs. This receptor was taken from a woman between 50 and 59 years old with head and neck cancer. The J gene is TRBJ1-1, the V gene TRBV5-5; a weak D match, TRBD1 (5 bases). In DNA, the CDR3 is TGTGCCAGCTTTGCTGGACAATCTGGGGCTGAAGCTTTCTTT. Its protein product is CASFAGQSGAEAFF.